The rows below give T cell receptor beta chains drawn from one sample of a study of immune evolution from preneoplasia to lung adenocarcinoma. Using immunoSEQ multiplex PCR, the repertoire was profiled, and TCRdb retains in-frame clones only, with some absent. Here the sample spans fewer than 5,500 clones, approximately 87% being singletons. Material for sequencing was FFPE minimally invasive lung adenocarcinoma tissue. The receptors shown here come from a person between 60 and 80 years old with lung adenocarcinoma. CDR3s include the opening cysteine and the closing phenylalanine or tryptophan. A D gene is named only where the DNA matches it firmly. Rows may omit the clone size; those that give it use once, few, many or a size class.

once,TRBJ2-5,TRBV27,NA,TGTGCCAGCAGTTTGAGGGCTCAAGAGACCCAGTACTTC,CASSLRAQETQYF
NA,TRBJ2-2,TRBV6-5,TRBD1,TGTGCCAGCAATCCCGGACAGGCGAACACCGGGGAGCTGTTTTTT,CASNPGQANTGELFF
NA,TRBJ1-1,TRBV7-9,NA,TGTGCCAGCAGGAGCACGGCAGGCACTGAAGCTTTCTTT,CASRSTAGTEAFF
NA,TRBJ1-1,TRBV11-2,NA,TGTGCCAGCAGTCGGGACTACCAAGCAACAGCTTTCTTT,CASSRDYQATAFF
large,TRBJ2-4,TRBV4-3,TRBD2,TGCGCCAGCAGCAGCGGGGGGGACATTCAGTACTTC,CASSSGGDIQYF
few,TRBJ1-2,TRBV27,NA,TGTGCCAGCAGCCTTTGGTCCGGAGATGGCTACACCTTC,CASSLWSGDGYTF
NA,TRBJ2-2,TRBV18,NA,TGTGCCAGCTCACCACCTACCGGGGAGCTGTTTTTT,CASSPPTGELFF
NA,TRBJ2-5,TRBV19,NA,TGTGCCAGTAGTTCCGGTAGGGTGTCCCAGGAGACCCAGTACTTC,CASSSGRVSQETQYF
few,TRBJ1-1,TRBV28,NA,TGTGCCAGCAGTTTCTCGTACACTGAAGCTTTCTTT,CASSFSYTEAFF
NA,TRBJ1-2,TRBV5-4,NA,TGTGCCAGCAGCTTGGATGTCTATGGCTACACCTTC,CASSLDVYGYTF
NA,TRBJ2-3,TRBV19,NA,TGTGCCAGTAGTATCCCTAGTAGGGAGATGAATACGCAGTATTTT,CASSIPSREMNTQYF
NA,TRBJ1-4,TRBV7-9,NA,TGTGCCAGCAGACTCCGGGAGGGGCCTAATGAAAAACTGTTTTTT,CASRLREGPNEKLFF
NA,TRBJ2-5,TRBV7-2,NA,TGTGCCAGCAGCTTTCAAGGGGGTCAAGAGACCCAGTACTTC,CASSFQGGQETQYF
NA,TRBJ2-1,TRBV29-1,NA,TGCAGCGTTCCCGGGACCCCCTCCTACAATGAGCAGTTCTTC,CSVPGTPSYNEQFF
NA,TRBJ2-5,TRBV19,TRBD2,TGTGCCAGTAGTATAGATTCCGCGGGGGGGTTGGAGACCCAGTACTTC,CASSIDSAGGLETQYF
few,TRBJ2-2,TRBV4-1,TRBD1,TGCGCCAGCAGCAGACAGGGGAACACCGGGGAGCTGTTTTTT,CASSRQGNTGELFF
NA,TRBJ2-4,TRBV2,TRBD1,TGTGCCAGCAGTGTACAGGGGGCCAAAAACATTCAGTACTTC,CASSVQGAKNIQYF
NA,TRBJ2-7,TRBV10-3,TRBD2,TGTGCCACCGAACCGGGGGGGTTCTACGAGCAGTACTTC,CATEPGGFYEQYF
NA,TRBJ2-5,TRBV7-9,NA,TGTGCCAGCAGCTCTACTACCGGGGAGACCCAGTACTTC,CASSSTTGETQYF
NA,TRBJ1-1,TRBV30,NA,TGTGCCTGGGGACGGAACACTGAAGCTTTCTTT,CAWGRNTEAFF
NA,TRBJ1-2,TRBV5-8,NA,TGTGCCAGCAGACCGGGACACAACTATGGCTACACCTTC,CASRPGHNYGYTF
NA,TRBJ1-1,TRBV6-5,NA,TGTGCCAGCAGCACGACAGCCACTGAAGCTTTCTTT,CASSTTATEAFF
NA,TRBJ2-2,TRBV2,TRBD1,TGTGCCAGCACGGACAGGGTCAACACCGGGGAGCTGTTTTTT,CASTDRVNTGELFF
once,TRBJ1-2,TRBV30,NA,TGTGCCTGGAGCACGGGGGGTGGGTATGGCTACACCTTC,CAWSTGGGYGYTF
NA,TRBJ2-2,TRBV5-1,NA,TGCGCCAGCAGCTTGCTGACAGCTTCTACCGGGGAGCTGTTTTTT,CASSLLTASTGELFF
once,TRBJ2-5,TRBV9,NA,TGTGCCAGCAGCGTAGCCTCCCAAGAGACCCAGTACTTC,CASSVASQETQYF
once,TRBJ1-2,TRBV5-6,NA,TGTGCCAGCAGCTTGGTAGCGAGAGACTATGGCTACACCTTC,CASSLVARDYGYTF
NA,TRBJ2-5,TRBV5-1,TRBD2,TGCGCCAGCAGCCCTAGCGGGGGACCTCAAGAGACCCAGTACTTC,CASSPSGGPQETQYF
few,TRBJ2-7,TRBV2,TRBD2,TGTGCCAGCAGTGGGCTAGCGGGAGACTACGAGCAGTACTTC,CASSGLAGDYEQYF
NA,TRBJ2-5,TRBV6-6,NA,TGTGCCAGCAGTTACGGGAGCACTCAAGAGACCCAGTACTTC,CASSYGSTQETQYF
few,TRBJ2-5,TRBV4-1,NA,TGCGCCAGCAGCCAAGCCGGTCAGGTCCAAGAGACCCAGTACTTC,CASSQAGQVQETQYF
few,TRBJ1-4,TRBV14,TRBD1,TGTGCCAGCAGACGGACAGGGTTTGAAAAACTGTTTTTT,CASRRTGFEKLFF
NA,TRBJ2-2,TRBV7-2,TRBD2,TGTGCCAGCAGCCAAGGGACTAGCGGAAACACCGGGGAGCTGTTTTTT,CASSQGTSGNTGELFF
NA,TRBJ2-1,TRBV7-9,TRBD2,TGTGCCAGCAGCCGACTAGCGTCCTACAATGAGCAGTTCTTC,CASSRLASYNEQFF
once,TRBJ1-3,TRBV4-2,NA,TGTGCCAGCAGCCAAGAGGGCGCCTCTGGAAACACCATATATTTT,CASSQEGASGNTIYF
NA,TRBJ2-7,TRBV18,NA,TGTGCCAGCTCTCCCGAACAGGGATACGAGCAGTACTTC,CASSPEQGYEQYF
NA,TRBJ1-5,TRBV7-6,NA,TGTGCCAGCAGCTTAGGGCCGGGTGAGCCCCAGCATTTT,CASSLGPGEPQHF
NA,TRBJ2-1,TRBV5-1,TRBD1,TGCGCCAGCAGCCTGGACAGGGGTGCCCAGTTCTTC,CASSLDRGAQFF
NA,TRBJ1-4,TRBV5-1,TRBD1,TGCGCCAGCAGCTTAGGACAGGGTCAAGAAAAACTGTTTTTT,CASSLGQGQEKLFF
NA,TRBJ2-1,TRBV28,TRBD2,TGTGCCAGCAGCCAAGGGGCGGGGGGGCCTCTCGGTGAGCAGTTCTTC,CASSQGAGGPLGEQFF
NA,TRBJ1-5,TRBV7-9,NA,TGTGCCAGCAGCTTTGGACTTGGGCGGGATCAGCCCCAGCATTTT,CASSFGLGRDQPQHF
NA,TRBJ2-3,TRBV10-3,TRBD1,TGTGCCATCAGTGAGCCACAGGGGAGCACAGATACGCAGTATTTT,CAISEPQGSTDTQYF
NA,TRBJ1-5,TRBV9,NA,TGTGCCAGCAGCGAATCCGACAGCCGCAATCAGCCCCAGCATTTT,CASSESDSRNQPQHF
NA,TRBJ2-4,TRBV6-5,NA,TGTGCCAGCAGTGGGGTAGCCAAAAACATTCAGTACTTC,CASSGVAKNIQYF
NA,TRBJ1-1,TRBV9,NA,TGTGCCAGCAGCGTGTCCTACAGGGTGGGGACTGAAGCTTTCTTT,CASSVSYRVGTEAFF